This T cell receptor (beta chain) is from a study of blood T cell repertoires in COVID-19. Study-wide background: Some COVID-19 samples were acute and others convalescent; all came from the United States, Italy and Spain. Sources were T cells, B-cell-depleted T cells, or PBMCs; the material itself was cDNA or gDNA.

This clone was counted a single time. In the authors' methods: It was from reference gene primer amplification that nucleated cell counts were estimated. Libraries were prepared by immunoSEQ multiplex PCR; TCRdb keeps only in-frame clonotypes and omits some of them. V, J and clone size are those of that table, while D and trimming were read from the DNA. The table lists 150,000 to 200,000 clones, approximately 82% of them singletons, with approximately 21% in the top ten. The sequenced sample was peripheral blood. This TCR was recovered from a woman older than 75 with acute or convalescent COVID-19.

The CDR3 coding sequence is TGTGCCAGCAGCAAAAGAGGGCTAGCGAGCTCGGGGGAGCTGTTTTTT. Protein: CASSKRGLASSGELFF. The chain recombines TRBV3-1 (or the pseudogene TRBV3-2) with TRBJ2-2; the D gene is possibly TRBD2 (6 bases). Germline loops: CDR1 LGHDT, CDR2 YNNKEL (reference sequence). The CDR3 contains 16 residues. Trimming took 5 bases from V and 8 from J, leaving 21 bases between them.